Given below is one T cell receptor beta chain in context. The entry originates in a study of siplizumab effects on memory and regulatory T cells. Every sample had 80,000 to 100,000 of its TCR templates assayed. Only in-frame clones appear in the TCRdb table, and some are missing; sequencing was by immunoSEQ multiplex PCR. The sample shows 45,000 to 50,000 clones, about 88% of them seen only once. The CDR3 has 14 amino acids. Trimming removed 2 bases from V and 5 bases from J, with 12 bases in between. The V gene's germline CDR1 is MNHEY and CDR2 SVGAGI. V usage is TRBV6-5 and J usage is TRBJ1-1; tentative D call: TRBD1 (5 bases). The material sequenced was naive CD8+ T cells sorted from blood. The clonotype was recovered from a human donor in good health. The chain's CDR3 is CASSYSRGETEAFF. The CDR3 region has the DNA TGTGCCAGCAGTTACAGCCGGGGGGAAACTGAAGCTTTCTTT.